Below are 18 T cell receptor beta chains sequenced from a single sample in a study of CD8 T cells in Susac syndrome. Reverse transcription of roughly 0.45 to 1 ug RNA used random hexamers. In TCRdb, the immunoSEQ multiplex PCR reads were re-called with MiXCR into one record per CDR3 protein. This sample has around 69,000 distinct CDR3 sequences, with 96% found just once. Sequencing was carried out using CD4+ T cells from PBMCs. Receptors originate from a human donor with multiple sclerosis.

This chain links TRBV9 with TRBJ2-7; D possibly corresponds to TRBD1 (7 bases). Germline V CDR1 and CDR2: SGDLS, YYNGEE. CDR3 length: 15 amino acids. Trimming pared 0 bases from V and 4 bases from J, leaving 14 bases between. DNA of the CDR3: TGTGCCAGCAGCGTAGGGGCAGGGGGGATGTACGAGCAGTACTTC. It is translated as CASSVGAGGMYEQYF. Full variable domain (outside the CDR3, taken from reference TRBV9 and TRBJ2-7): DSGVTQTPKHLITATGQRVTLRCSPRSGDLSVYWYQQSLDQGLQFLIQYYNGEERAKGNILERFSAQQFPDLHSELNLSSLELGDSALYFCASSVGAGGMYEQYFGPGTRLTVT.

This sequence joins TRBV29-1 and TRBJ2-3; 9 bases agree with TRBD2. V shed 6 bases and J 6 bases; nucleotides not matched to a gene: 7. Per germline, CDR1 SQVTM and CDR2 ANQGSEA. This CDR3 is 13 amino acids long. In DNA, the CDR3 is TGCAGCGTCCTTAGCGGGGGCCCCGATACGCAGTATTTT. Its protein product is CSVLSGGPDTQYF.

The chain is built from TRBV3-1 and TRBJ2-7; a possible D gene is TRBD1 (5 bases). Germline loops: CDR1 LGHDT, CDR2 YNNKEL (reference sequence). V was clipped by 1 base and J by 6 bases, with 10 bases between them. CDR3 length: 13 amino acids. The CDR3 nucleotides are TGTGCCAGCAGCCAAGGCCAGGGCGTCGAGCAGTACTTC. This sequence encodes CASSQGQGVEQYF.

The chain uses TRBV24-1 and TRBJ2-6; TRBD1 is a possible D gene (5 bases). Trimming took 4 bases from V and 4 from J, leaving 13 bases between them. Germline loops: CDR1 KGHDR, CDR2 SFDVKD. The CDR3 has 16 amino acids. The CDR3 nucleotides read TGTGCCACCAGTGACGTCCCCAGGGCAGGGGCCAACGTCCTGACTTTC. Its translation is CATSDVPRAGANVLTF.

V and J are TRBV7-9 and TRBJ2-7, with D possibly called TRBD1 or TRBD2 (5 bases each). Germline V gives CDR1 SEHNR, CDR2 FQNEAQ (reference sequence). The ends were cut back, 4 bases at V and 7 bases at J, with 11 bases in the middle. The CDR3 sequence is 12 residues long. CDR3 nucleotides: TGTGCCAGCAGCTCGGGACCGCGAGAGCAGTACTTC. It codes for CASSSGPREQYF.

The rearrangement uses TRBV28 and TRBJ1-6; D not certain. CDR1 and CDR2 from the germline V gene are MDHEN and SYDVKM. This CDR3 spans 12 amino acids. Trimming removed 3 bases at V and 7 bases at J, with 4 bases between. The CDR3 DNA reads as TGTGCCAGCAGTTTTGAGAATTCACCCCTCCACTTT. Protein: CASSFENSPLHF.

The chain employs TRBV5-1 and TRBJ1-5; TRBD1 matches 7 bases. The germline gives CDR1 SGHRS, CDR2 YFSETQ. V was pared by 2 bases and J by 8 bases, with 4 bases of the junction left unmatched. This CDR3 spans 13 amino acids. CDR3 protein: CASSFRGPEPQHF. The CDR3 DNA reads as TGCGCCAGCAGCTTTAGGGGGCCGGAGCCCCAGCATTTT.

The CDR3 loop reads CASSVGSLLDSPLHF. Written as DNA, the CDR3 is TGTGCCAGCAGCGTAGGATCACTTCTGGATTCACCCCTCCACTTT. The chain joins TRBV9 to TRBJ1-6; no clear D gene. Between the trimmed V and J ends, which lost 0 bases and 8 bases, there was a span of 12 bases. The germline CDR1 and CDR2 sequences are SGDLS and YYNGEE. The CDR3 runs 15 residues.

The DNA for the CDR3 is TGTGCCAGCAGCTTGGGCAGGGGGAATTCACCCCTCCACTTT. Protein sequence: CASSLGRGNSPLHF. J is TRBJ1-6 and V is TRBV11-3; 7 bases map to TRBD1. The CDR3 is 14 amino acids. The ends lost 3 bases at V and 7 bases at J; junction bases unmatched: 3. The germline V gene has CDR1 SGHNT and CDR2 YENEEA.

The chain carries TRBV7-2 and TRBJ1-1; D not resolved. The germline CDR1 and CDR2 sequences are SGHTA and FQGNSA. The V end was cut by 0 bases, the J end by 1 base, with 6 bases between. The CDR3 sequence is 14 residues long. The CDR3 DNA follows: TGTGCCAGCAGCTTAGCGAGGGAGAACACTGAAGCTTTCTTT. Translation gives CASSLARENTEAFF.

The chain carries TRBV7-2 and TRBJ2-1; 8 nucleotides line up with TRBD1. There are 14 residues in the CDR3. The ends lost 5 bases at V and 12 bases at J; junction bases unmatched: 12. Germline CDR1 is SGHTA and CDR2 is FQGNSA. The CDR3 region is CASSPSGQAKGQFF. The CDR3, as DNA: TGTGCCAGCAGCCCGTCGGGACAGGCGAAGGGGCAGTTCTTC.

CDR3 loop: CASSFRSAGGKAFF. CDR3 nucleotide sequence: TGTGCCAGCAGTTTTAGGTCAGCCGGTGGTAAAGCTTTCTTT. The chain links TRBV28 to TRBJ1-1; D is undetermined. The germline V gene has CDR1 MDHEN and CDR2 SYDVKM. The CDR3 covers 14 residues. Trimming cost V 3 bases and J 9 bases, with 17 bases left between them. Combining the CDR3 with reference TRBV28 and TRBJ1-1 gives the whole variable domain DVKVTQSSRYLVKRTGEKVFLECVQDMDHENMFWYRQDPGLGLRLIYFSYDVKMKEKGDIPEGYSVSREKKERFSLILESASTNQTSMYLCASSFRSAGGKAFFGQGTRLTVV.

CDR3 coding DNA: TGTGCCTGCGGACAGGGGGAATTATCGGGGAGGGAAGCTTTCTTT. Translation gives CACGQGELSGREAFF. This chain joins TRBV30 and TRBJ1-1; 10 bases agree with TRBD1. CDR1 GTSNPN and CDR2 SVGIG come from the germline V gene (reference sequence). V shed 6 bases, J shed 8 bases, and the junction held 15 bases outside the gene matches. The CDR3 sequence is 15 residues long.

V is TRBV3-1 and J is TRBJ1-5; tentative D call: TRBD1 (6 bases). CDR1 and CDR2 from the germline V gene are LGHDT and YNNKEL (reference sequence). The CDR3 sequence is 14 residues long. V lost 3 bases and J lost 6, with 12 bases in between. Here the CDR3 DNA reads TGTGCCAGCAGCCAGAACAGGGTTTTTCAGCCCCAGCATTTT. This encodes CASSQNRVFQPQHF.

The chain carries TRBV6-5 and TRBJ2-7; D possibly corresponds to TRBD1 (5 bases). V was trimmed by 6 bases and J by 1 base, leaving 10 bases between them. The CDR3 has 13 amino acids. Per germline, CDR1 MNHEY and CDR2 SVGAGI. CDR3 protein: CASSQPGSYEQYF. The CDR3 bases are TGTGCCAGCAGCCAACCAGGGTCCTACGAGCAGTACTTC.

This chain connects TRBV5-4 to TRBJ2-3; 7 bases agree with TRBD1. Germline CDR1 SGHNT, CDR2 YYREEE (reference sequence). V was pared by 3 bases and J by 1 base, with 8 bases of the junction left unmatched. The CDR3 consists of 16 residues. The CDR3 region has the DNA TGTGCCAGCAGCTCCCCGACAGGGATGGGCACAGATACGCAGTATTTT. Encoded protein: CASSSPTGMGTDTQYF.

The J gene is TRBJ2-1, the V gene TRBV2, with 14 bases that match TRBD2. CDR3 length: 16 amino acids. Trimming removed 3 bases from V and 10 bases from J; junction bases left unmatched: 8. Per germline, CDR1 SNHLY and CDR2 FYNNEI. The CDR3 loop reads CASSESRLAGGREQFF. The CDR3 DNA reads TGTGCCAGCAGTGAGTCTCGACTAGCGGGGGGGCGAGAGCAGTTCTTC.

V usage is TRBV29-1 and J usage is TRBJ2-4; D might be TRBD1 or TRBD2, each matching 5 bases. Germline V gives CDR1 SQVTM, CDR2 ANQGSEA. The CDR3 has 13 residues. Trimming pared 3 bases from V and 2 bases from J, leaving 8 bases between. The CDR3 coding sequence is TGCAGCGTTGAGAGGGGTACCAAAAACATTCAGTACTTC. It encodes CSVERGTKNIQYF.